These 26 T cell receptor beta chains came from one sample sequenced in a study of OX40 agonist ivuxolimab in advanced cancers. Method: immunoSEQ multiplex PCR; TCRdb's copy keeps in-frame clones and lacks some. The sample comprises approximately 60,000 clones, approximately 84% of which are singletons, and around 10% rests with the top ten. The starting material was CD4+ or CD8+ T cells sorted from blood, obtained in a trial of the OX40 agonist ivuxolimab. These receptors were obtained from an adult with an advanced solid tumor such as melanoma, head and neck, liver or kidney cancer.

The chain recombines TRBV28 with TRBJ2-7; D call uncertain. The CDR3 length is 15 residues. V was pared by 2 bases and J by 0 bases, with 11 bases between. CDR1 is MDHEN and CDR2 is SYDVKM in the germline V gene. As DNA, the CDR3 is TGTGCCAGCAGTTTACATTGGCAGAGCTCCTACGAGCAGTACTTC. Residues: CASSLHWQSSYEQYF.

The chain carries TRBV5-1 and TRBJ2-3, with 11 bases matching TRBD2. The trim removed 4 bases at V and 3 bases at J, leaving 1 base unmatched. Per the germline V gene, CDR1 is SGHRS and CDR2 is YFSETQ. The CDR3 is made up of 14 amino acids. CDR3 DNA: TGCGCCAGCAGCCCTAGCGGGGGGACAGATACGCAGTATTTT. Translating gives CASSPSGGTDTQYF.

The gene calls are TRBV11-2 and TRBJ2-2, with 7 bases aligning to TRBD2. The CDR3 runs 16 residues. The J segment lost 1 base and the V segment lost 4 bases, leaving 6 bases of the junction unmatched. Germline V gene sequence: CDR1 SGHAT, CDR2 FQNNGV. CDR3 loop: CASSSLAGLNTGELFF. In DNA, the CDR3 is TGTGCCAGCAGCTCCTTAGCGGGTTTGAACACCGGGGAGCTGTTTTTT.

V is TRBV9 and J is TRBJ1-2; D unresolved. The V gene lost 0 bases and the J gene lost 7 bases, with 16 bases spanning the gap. CDR1 is SGDLS, CDR2 YYNGEE, per germline. This CDR3 is built from 15 residues. As DNA, the CDR3 is TGTGCCAGCAGCGTAGGTGTTGGCAGGTTGAGTGGCTACACCTTC. Translating it yields CASSVGVGRLSGYTF.

This clone was seen only a few times. The V gene is TRBV7-2, the J gene TRBJ1-6, with a weak D call TRBD1 (5 bases). The CDR3 is made up of 16 amino acids. Germline V CDR1 and CDR2: SGHTA, FQGNSA. Deletions cut 2 bases from V and 7 bases from J, with 15 bases between. The CDR3, as DNA: TGTGCCAGCAGCTTATGGCCCAGGGCTCCCAATTCACCCCTCCACTTT. It specifies CASSLWPRAPNSPLHF.

This clone appeared once. The chain has TRBV4-1 and TRBJ1-5; D perhaps matches TRBD1 (5 bases). The ends were cut back, 0 bases at V and 0 bases at J, with 18 bases in the middle. This CDR3 is built from 19 residues. Germline CDR1 MGHRA, CDR2 YSYEKL. The CDR3 is CASSQDLRGSYYSNQPQHF. CDR3 in DNA: TGCGCCAGCAGCCAAGACCTTAGGGGAAGTTACTATAGCAATCAGCCCCAGCATTTT.

This clone was seen repeatedly, ten times or more. The J gene is TRBJ1-3, the V gene TRBV27; D not resolved. The length of the CDR3 is 15 residues. V was trimmed by 4 bases and J by 1 base, leaving 11 bases between them. Per the germline V gene, CDR1 is MNHEY and CDR2 is SMNVEV (reference sequence). DNA for the CDR3: TGTGCCAGCAGTTCGTTGTTGGGGTCTGGAAACACCATATATTTT. This encodes CASSSLLGSGNTIYF.

The count of this clone is one. This rearrangement joins TRBV5-1 to TRBJ2-2; 9 bases align to TRBD1. There are 14 residues in the CDR3. CDR1 is SGHRS, CDR2 YFSETQ, per germline. V was clipped by 3 bases and J by 5 bases; unmatched bases: 2. CDR3: CASSYDRGTGELFF. The CDR3 DNA follows: TGCGCCAGCAGCTACGACAGGGGGACCGGGGAGCTGTTTTTT.

In nucleotides, the CDR3 is TGCAGCGTTGGACAGTTTGAAAAACTGTTTTTT. Translating gives CSVGQFEKLFF. The chain is built from TRBV29-1 and TRBJ1-4, with D tentatively TRBD1 (5 bases). CDR1 and CDR2 from the germline V gene are SQVTM and ANQGSEA. This CDR3 has 11 amino acids. V was shortened by 4 bases and J by 7 bases, with 7 bases between the two germline ends.

The sample holds one count of this clone. The chain carries TRBV19 and TRBJ1-3; 10 bases fit TRBD1. CDR1 is LNHDA and CDR2 is SQIVND in the germline V gene (reference sequence). V shed 5 bases and J 6 bases; nucleotides not matched to a gene: 7. There are 15 residues in the CDR3. Here the CDR3 reads CASSVTGTGVNTIYF. The CDR3, as DNA: TGTGCCAGTAGTGTAACCGGGACAGGGGTAAACACCATATATTTT.

This sequence joins TRBV29-1 and TRBJ2-2, with D perhaps matching TRBD1 or TRBD2 (5 bases each). The CDR3 is made up of 15 amino acids. V was shortened by 0 bases and J by 0 bases, with 8 bases between the two germline ends. The germline V gene encodes CDR1 SQVTM and CDR2 ANQGSEA. The CDR3 loop is CSVEEGRPNTGELFF. CDR3 nucleotides: TGCAGCGTTGAAGAGGGACGTCCGAACACCGGGGAGCTGTTTTTT.

The chain employs TRBV5-1 and TRBJ1-4; the D gene is possibly TRBD1 (6 bases). Germline V CDR1 and CDR2: SGHRS, YFSETQ. This CDR3 comprises 15 residues. V was trimmed by 3 bases and J by 8 bases, leaving 17 bases between them. The DNA of the CDR3 is TGCGCCAGCAGCTGGGGGGGCCTGAAGGAGGAAAAACTGTTTTTT. This gives the protein CASSWGGLKEEKLFF. The whole variable domain, remainder taken from reference TRBV5-1 and TRBJ1-4, is KAGVTQTPRYLIKTRGQQVTLSCSPISGHRSVSWYQQTPGQGLQFLFEYFSETQRNKGNFPGRFSGRQFSNSRSEMNVSTLELGDSALYLCASSWGGLKEEKLFFGSGTQLSVL.

V and J are TRBV2 and TRBJ1-2; 10 bases match TRBD1. Germline CDR1 is SNHLY and CDR2 is FYNNEI. The junction had 2 bases not matched to a gene; V was cut back by 7 bases and J by 6 bases. The CDR3 is 12 residues long. CDR3 DNA: TGTGCCAGCACAGGGACAGGGGATGGCTACACCTTC. This encodes CASTGTGDGYTF.

V gene TRBV19 combines with J gene TRBJ1-1, with a weak D call TRBD1 (5 bases). Trimming shortened V by 2 bases and J by 3 bases, and 10 bases separated the two germline ends. Germline CDR1 reads LNHDA; CDR2 reads SQIVND (reference sequence). CDR3 length: 14 amino acids. CDR3: CASSIQGWDTEAFF. The CDR3 nucleotides are TGTGCCAGTAGTATACAGGGTTGGGACACTGAAGCTTTCTTT.

V gene TRBV7-3 combines with J gene TRBJ1-5; 8 positions agree with TRBD1. From germline, CDR1 is SGHTA and CDR2 FQGTGA. The V segment lost 5 bases and the J segment 7 bases; nucleotides outside the gene matches: 13. CDR3 size: 16 residues. The CDR3 protein is CASSPSTGGCKQPQHF. CDR3 bases: TGTGCCAGCAGCCCCAGTACAGGGGGATGTAAACAGCCCCAGCATTTT.

The CDR3 spells CASSQDSRVSEQYF. CDR3 DNA: TGCGCCAGCAGCCAAGATTCCAGGGTCAGCGAGCAGTACTTC. This chain connects TRBV4-3 to TRBJ2-7, with a possible D match to TRBD1 (5 bases). From germline, CDR1 is LGHNA and CDR2 YSLEER. The CDR3 spans 14 residues. The V end lost 0 bases, the J end lost 6 bases, and 12 bases lay between the germline ends.

This chain uses TRBV11-2 with TRBJ2-1, with no clear D. Germline-derived CDR1 and CDR2 are SGHAT and FQNNGV. V was shortened by 2 bases and J by 4 bases, with 21 bases between the two germline ends. The length of the CDR3 is 18 residues. Written as DNA, the CDR3 is TGTGCCAGCAGCTTACCTCACCGCCGGACCACTCTGTACAATGAGCAGTTCTTC. This translates into CASSLPHRRTTLYNEQFF.

This rearrangement joins TRBV7-9 to TRBJ2-3, with D hard to call. This CDR3 has 12 amino acids. Trimming removed 4 bases from V and 6 bases from J, with 8 bases in between. The germline V gene encodes CDR1 SEHNR and CDR2 FQNEAQ (reference sequence). The CDR3 here is CASSSRLDTQYF. The CDR3 coding sequence is TGTGCCAGCAGCTCGAGGTTGGATACGCAGTATTTT.

The chain joins TRBV11-3 to TRBJ2-2; tentatively, D is TRBD1 (6 bases). V lost 2 bases to trimming and J lost 6 bases, with 10 bases between them. The CDR3 runs to 14 residues. Germline V gene lookup returns CDR1 SGHNT and CDR2 YENEEA. CDR3 sequence reads: CASSLSGAAGELFF. The CDR3 bases are TGTGCCAGCAGCTTATCAGGGGCGGCCGGGGAGCTGTTTTTT.

The chain carries TRBV10-1 and TRBJ2-7; D gene ambiguous. In germline, CDR1 is WNHNN, CDR2 SYGVQD (reference sequence). CDR3 size: 16 residues. With 9 bases removed from V and 4 bases from J, the gap between germline ends came to 25 bases. CDR3 DNA: TGCGCCAGTTCGTCCGCCGTCAACAGAGACGGATACGAGCAGTACTTC. Translating it yields CASSSAVNRDGYEQYF.

The chain employs TRBV25-1 and TRBJ1-6; possibly TRBD1 for D (5 bases). The CDR3 has 16 amino acids. Germline assignment: CDR1 MGHDK and CDR2 SYGVNS. The V end lost 0 bases, the J end lost 4 bases, and 10 bases lay between the germline ends. For the CDR3, the DNA is TGTGCCAGCAGTGAATATTGGCAGGGATATAATTCACCCCTCCACTTT. Amino acid sequence: CASSEYWQGYNSPLHF.

The chain has TRBV2 and TRBJ2-7; D perhaps matches TRBD1 (6 bases). The CDR3 has 15 residues. Germline lookup yields CDR1 SNHLY and CDR2 FYNNEI. The V and J ends lost 5 bases and 0 bases respectively, with 14 bases between them. The CDR3 sequence: CASSFNRDFSYEQYF. The DNA for the CDR3 is TGTGCCAGCAGTTTTAACAGGGATTTCTCCTACGAGCAGTACTTC.

The chain has TRBV4-3 and TRBJ2-7, with TRBD2 matching 8 bases. This CDR3 comprises 17 residues. The J segment lost 6 bases and the V segment lost 0 bases, leaving 13 bases of the junction unmatched. Germline CDR1 LGHNA, CDR2 YSLEER. This CDR3 is CASSQESGAGVGLEQYF. CDR3 sequence (DNA): TGCGCCAGCAGCCAAGAATCGGGAGCGGGAGTGGGGCTCGAGCAGTACTTC.

A note on this clone: The junction departs from germline at one end; a sequencing error may be responsible. V gene TRBV11-2 combines with J gene TRBJ2-2, with D perhaps matching TRBD1 (6 bases). This CDR3 spans 11 amino acids. The germline gives CDR1 SGHAT, CDR2 FQNNGV. CDR3: CASSPEGVLFF. The CDR3 region has the DNA TGTGCCAGCAGCCCAGAGGGGGTGCTGTTTTTT.

The CDR3 region is CSARDGGGAFF. Here the CDR3 DNA reads TGCAGTGCTAGAGATGGGGGGGGCGCTTTCTTT. The chain couples TRBV20-1 to TRBJ1-1, with D possibly being TRBD1 (6 bases). Germline V CDR1 and CDR2: DFQATT, SNEGSKA (reference sequence). With 0 bases removed from V and 11 bases from J, the gap between germline ends came to 10 bases. The CDR3 is 11 residues long.

The chain recombines TRBV7-2 with TRBJ2-7; TRBD1 matches at 10 bases. Germline-derived CDR1 and CDR2 are SGHTA and FQGNSA. The CDR3 extends over 14 amino acids. V dropped 11 bases and J dropped 6; count of bases not matched to a gene: 13. The DNA for the CDR3 is TGTGCCTCCGGCTCCGGGACAGGGGATCGCGAGCAGTACTTC. Translating it yields CASGSGTGDREQYF.